These 27 T cell receptor beta chains were all obtained from the same sample, sequenced in a study of T cells in Graves' hyperthyroidism and ophthalmopathy. RNA transcripts provided the source from which TCR beta CDR3 regions were amplified. When the TCR CDR3 underwent first-round RT-PCR, the HTBI primer set was used. Via MiXCR, TCRdb re-called the multiplex PCR reads, giving one row per CDR3 protein. The sample includes about 560,000 distinct CDR3 sequences, just over 45% of them seen just once. Sequencing was performed on peripheral blood or thyroid tissue (not recorded which). The receptors come from a woman under 30 with Graves' hyperthyroidism.

For this clonotype: Germline and junction disagree at one end, which may indicate a read error. This sequence joins TRBV15 and TRBJ1-4; D is undetermined. The V gene's germline CDR1 is LNHNV and CDR2 YYDKDF (reference sequence). This CDR3 is 15 amino acids long. CDR3 sequence (DNA): TGCGCCACCAGCGGATCCCTTGCAACTAATGAAAAACTGTTTTTT. It translates to CATSGSLATNEKLFF.

This rearrangement joins TRBV25-1 to TRBJ1-6; maybe TRBD1 (6 bases). V was clipped by 6 bases and J by 7 bases, with 13 bases between them. This CDR3 contains 14 residues. CDR1 is MGHDK, CDR2 SYGVNS, per germline. The CDR3 loop is CASSEVGANSPLHF. The CDR3 coding sequence is TGTGCCAGCAGCGAGGTGGGGGCGAATTCACCCCTCCACTTT. Looking up the rest from reference TRBV25-1 and TRBJ1-6 gives the full variable domain: EADIYQTPRYLVIGTGKKITLECSQTMGHDKMYWYQQDPGMELHLIHYSYGVNSTEKGDLSSESTVSRIRTEHFPLTLESARPSHTSQYLCASSEVGANSPLHFGNGTRLTVT.

This clonotype was counted ten times or more. This chain uses TRBV10-3 with TRBJ1-5, with D unresolved. Germline CDR1 reads ENHRY; CDR2 reads SYGVKD. The length of the CDR3 is 14 residues. V gave up 3 bases and J gave up 4 bases, with 10 bases separating them. The CDR3 nucleotides are TGTGCCATCAGTGAAACCCCCGGAAATCAGCCCCAGCATTTT. Translated, it gives CAISETPGNQPQHF.

In its sample, this clonotype was seen many times. V is TRBV7-3 and J is TRBJ2-7; the D gene is possibly TRBD1 (6 bases). V dropped 2 bases and J dropped 5 bases, with 10 bases sitting between them. The germline V gene encodes CDR1 SGHTA and CDR2 FQGTGA. The CDR3 is 13 amino acids. The chain's CDR3 is CASSLGTTNEQYF. As DNA, the CDR3 is TGTGCCAGCAGCTTAGGGACAACGAACGAGCAGTACTTC.

A few counts support this clonotype. The rearrangement joins TRBV9 to TRBJ1-5; maybe TRBD1 (6 bases). Germline CDR1 reads SGDLS; CDR2 reads YYNGEE. V was trimmed by 4 bases and J by 1 base, leaving 9 bases between them. This CDR3 region has 14 residues. CDR3 protein: CASSKTGSNQPQHF. The CDR3 DNA sequence: TGTGCCAGCAGCAAAACAGGGAGCAATCAGCCCCAGCATTTT.

The chain uses TRBV7-9 and TRBJ2-7; 9 positions match TRBD2. CDR1 is SEHNR, CDR2 FQNEAQ, per germline (reference sequence). The V and J ends lost 5 bases and 2 bases, in that order; junction bases with no gene match: 4. The CDR3 sequence is 14 residues long. Here the CDR3 DNA reads TGTGCCAGCAGCCGAGGCGGGAGGGCCTACGAGCAGTACTTC. Protein sequence: CASSRGGRAYEQYF. The full variable domain, with the rest looked up from reference TRBV7-9 and TRBJ2-7, is DTGVSQNPRHKITKRGQNVTFRCDPISEHNRLYWYRQTLGQGPEFLTYFQNEAQLEKSRLLSDRFSAERPKGSFSTLEIQRTEQGDSAMYLCASSRGGRAYEQYFGPGTRLTVT.

This clonotype was observed at least ten times. The chain has TRBV29-1 and TRBJ1-4; D gene unclear. The germline V and J ends were trimmed by 6 bases and 1 base, with 12 bases remaining between them. CDR3 length: 14 amino acids. CDR1 SQVTM and CDR2 ANQGSEA come from the germline V gene. CDR3 bases: TGCAGCGTAAGAAGACGGGAAACTAATGAAAAACTGTTTTTT. Translated, it gives CSVRRRETNEKLFF.

This chain connects TRBV29-1 to TRBJ1-5; D is ambiguous. Germline CDR1 is SQVTM and CDR2 is ANQGSEA. The V gene lost 4 bases and the J gene lost 14 bases, with 18 bases spanning the gap. This CDR3 spans 12 amino acids. The CDR3 DNA sequence: TGCAGCGTTGGACGCGATGCGCGGGCCGAGCATTTT. Translated, it gives CSVGRDARAEHF.

The V gene is TRBV6-6, the J gene TRBJ2-2; D gene ambiguous. The CDR3 runs 12 residues. Germline V CDR1 and CDR2: MNHNY, SVGAGI (reference sequence). The V and J ends lost 4 bases and 6 bases respectively, with 6 bases between them. The CDR3 sequence: CASSSPAGELFF. The CDR3 coding sequence is TGTGCCAGCAGTTCCCCAGCCGGGGAGCTGTTTTTT.

This sequence joins TRBV29-1 and TRBJ2-7, with D tentatively TRBD1 (7 bases). The DNA end is a closer match to TRBJ2-4, so the J assignment may be wrong. Germline CDR1 reads SQVTM; CDR2 reads ANQGSEA. The CDR3 loop spans 12 amino acids. CDR3 nucleotides: TGCAGCGTTCGACAGGGAGGAAACATTCAGTACTTC. This gives the protein CSVRQGGNIQYF.

Notes on this clonotype: A read error may produce the germline difference seen at one junction end. The J gene is TRBJ1-3, the V gene TRBV7-9; D may be TRBD1 (5 bases). In germline, CDR1 is SEHNR, CDR2 FQNEAQ (reference sequence). CDR3 size: 16 residues. CDR3 DNA: TGCGCCAGCAGCCAAGATTCAGGAGGGGCTGGAAACACCATATATTTT. It translates to CASSQDSGGAGNTIYF.

The sample holds many counts of this clonotype. The chain is built from TRBV7-9 and TRBJ1-5, with unresolved D. V gave up 4 bases and J gave up 12 bases, with 10 bases separating them. The V gene's germline CDR1 is SEHNR and CDR2 FQNEAQ (reference sequence). The CDR3 covers 11 residues. CDR3 nucleotides: TGTGCCAGCAGCTCAGGACCCCTCCAGCATTTT. Its translation: CASSSGPLQHF. The variable domain in full, completed from reference TRBV7-9 and TRBJ1-5, reads DTGVSQNPRHKITKRGQNVTFRCDPISEHNRLYWYRQTLGQGPEFLTYFQNEAQLEKSRLLSDRFSAERPKGSFSTLEIQRTEQGDSAMYLCASSSGPLQHFGDGTRLSIL.

The sample holds a few counts of this clonotype. The chain joins TRBV4-2 to TRBJ1-2; a possible D gene is TRBD1 (5 bases). In germline, CDR1 is LGHNA, CDR2 YNFKEQ. Trimming took off 1 base at V and 5 bases at J, with 20 bases between the two ends. The CDR3 length is 17 residues. The CDR3 reads CASSQGATGHSPYGYTF. The CDR3 region has the DNA TGTGCCAGCAGCCAAGGAGCTACAGGACACAGCCCTTATGGCTACACCTTC.

In its sample, this clonotype was seen many times. This chain connects TRBV29-1 to TRBJ1-2; D uncertain. This CDR3 region has 13 residues. The V end lost 6 bases, the J end lost 4 bases, and 15 bases lay between the germline ends. Germline V gene data show CDR1 as SQVTM and CDR2 as ANQGSEA. Here the CDR3 reads CSVPMDGPYGYTF. DNA of the CDR3: TGCAGCGTCCCCATGGACGGCCCCTATGGCTACACCTTC.

This clonotype was recorded at least ten times. One end of the junction is discordant with germline, which a read error may explain. The chain employs TRBV29-1 and TRBJ2-7; perhaps TRBD1 as D (6 bases). CDR3 length: 10 residues. The germline gives CDR1 SQVTM, CDR2 ANQGSEA. This chain's CDR3 is CSVFGQSLRF. The DNA for the CDR3 is TGCAGCGTTTTCGGACAGTCCCTTCGGTTC.

This clonotype has more than one count but fewer than ten. This sequence joins TRBV6-6 and TRBJ2-7, with a possible D match to TRBD2 (6 bases). Germline V lookup: CDR1 MNHNY, CDR2 SVGAGI (reference sequence). The V gene lost 8 bases and the J gene lost 2 bases, with 13 bases spanning the gap. CDR3 length equals 13 residues. CDR3 sequence: CASGGTATYEQYF. CDR3 nucleotide sequence: TGTGCCAGCGGAGGGACTGCAACCTACGAGCAGTACTTC.

The chain recombines TRBV19 with TRBJ2-2; 9 nucleotides agree with TRBD1. The V segment lost 2 bases and the J segment 2 bases; nucleotides outside the gene matches: 6. The CDR3 spans 17 residues. Germline assignment: CDR1 LNHDA and CDR2 SQIVND (reference sequence). The CDR3 nucleotides are TGTGCCAGTAGTATAAAGCCGGGACAGGGAAACACCGGGGAGCTGTTTTTT. It encodes CASSIKPGQGNTGELFF.

This clonotype was picked up a small number of times. V and J are TRBV7-8 and TRBJ2-7, with D possibly being TRBD2 (6 bases). CDR1 is SGHVS, CDR2 FQNEAQ, per germline. The CDR3 spans 13 residues. Trimming removed 0 bases at V and 5 bases at J, with 8 bases between. The CDR3 spells CASSLARLDEQYF. The DNA for the CDR3 is TGTGCCAGCAGCTTAGCGAGACTAGACGAGCAGTACTTC.

This chain connects TRBV10-3 to TRBJ2-7; D uncertain. Trimming took 7 bases from V and 6 from J, leaving 13 bases between them. This CDR3 region has 12 residues. Germline-derived CDR1 and CDR2 are ENHRY and SYGVKD. The CDR3 bases are TGTGCCATCACTGGGAAGTTGGCCGAGCAGTACTTC. Its translation: CAITGKLAEQYF.

The chain combines TRBV6-5 with TRBJ1-1; 9 nucleotides match TRBD1. Trimming removed 2 bases from V and 0 bases from J; junction bases left unmatched: 7. Germline V gene data show CDR1 as MNHEY and CDR2 as SVGAGI. CDR3 length equals 17 residues. The CDR3 DNA follows: TGTGCCAGCAGTTACCCGGACAGGGGAGAGGTGAACACTGAAGCTTTCTTT. This gives the protein CASSYPDRGEVNTEAFF.

This chain links TRBV29-1 with TRBJ2-2, with 11 bases aligning to TRBD1. Germline lookup yields CDR1 SQVTM and CDR2 ANQGSEA. The CDR3 runs 14 residues. V lost 5 bases, J lost 7 bases, and 6 bases stayed unmatched. DNA for the CDR3: TGCAGCGTTATCACCGGGACAGGGGGCGGGGAGCTGTTTTTT. As protein: CSVITGTGGGELFF.

Ten or more counts support this clonotype. V usage is TRBV25-1 and J usage is TRBJ2-7; no clear D. Germline CDR1 reads MGHDK; CDR2 reads SYGVNS. This CDR3 comprises 12 residues. Between the trimmed V and J ends, which lost 11 bases and 2 bases, there was a span of 13 bases. CDR3 sequence reads: CAGATDPYEQYF. In DNA, the CDR3 is TGTGCCGGCGCAACAGACCCCTACGAGCAGTACTTC.

V is TRBV29-1 and J is TRBJ1-1; D unresolved. Trimming pared 4 bases from V and 9 bases from J, leaving 15 bases between. This CDR3 is built from 12 residues. Germline V gene sequence: CDR1 SQVTM, CDR2 ANQGSEA. The CDR3 is CSVGEAGRQAFF. The CDR3 bases are TGCAGCGTTGGGGAGGCTGGGCGTCAAGCTTTCTTT.

J is TRBJ1-4 and V is TRBV2, with D possibly matching TRBD1 (6 bases). CDR3 size: 15 residues. Germline-derived CDR1 and CDR2 are SNHLY and FYNNEI. The V gene lost 4 bases and the J gene lost 8 bases, with 17 bases spanning the gap. The CDR3 DNA is TGTGCCAGCAGTGGCGCCAGGGGCTCGGAAGAAAAACTGTTTTTT. Translating gives CASSGARGSEEKLFF. Full variable domain (outside the CDR3, taken from reference TRBV2 and TRBJ1-4): EPEVTQTPSHQVTQMGQEVILRCVPISNHLYFYWYRQILGQKVEFLVSFYNNEISEKSEIFDDQFSVERPDGSNFTLKIRSTKLEDSAMYFCASSGARGSEEKLFFGSGTQLSVL.

The chain joins TRBV19 to TRBJ1-1; 7 nucleotides line up with TRBD1. Germline-derived CDR1 and CDR2 are LNHDA and SQIVND (reference sequence). The CDR3 is made up of 12 amino acids. Trimming took 4 bases from V and 7 from J; bases not matched to a gene: 3. CDR3 coding DNA: TGTGCCAGTAGTAAAGGGGGCGATGAAGCTTTCTTT. Amino acids: CASSKGGDEAFF.

The genes are TRBV7-9 and TRBJ1-2; a weak D match, TRBD1 (5 bases). CDR1 and CDR2 from the germline V gene are SEHNR and FQNEAQ (reference sequence). This CDR3 is 11 amino acids long. Trimming left V 7 bases short and J 8 bases short, with 11 bases between. CDR3 region: CASTLGRGYTF. The CDR3 DNA is TGTGCCAGCACGTTGGGACGAGGCTACACCTTC.

The V call is TRBV5-1, the J call TRBJ2-7, with TRBD1 matching over 8 bases. Germline loops: CDR1 SGHRS, CDR2 YFSETQ. The CDR3 is 14 amino acids. V lost 4 bases and J lost 6; bases outside the gene matches: 9. The chain's CDR3 is CASSPPLTGAEQYF. The CDR3 DNA reads as TGCGCCAGCAGCCCGCCATTGACAGGGGCCGAGCAGTACTTC.